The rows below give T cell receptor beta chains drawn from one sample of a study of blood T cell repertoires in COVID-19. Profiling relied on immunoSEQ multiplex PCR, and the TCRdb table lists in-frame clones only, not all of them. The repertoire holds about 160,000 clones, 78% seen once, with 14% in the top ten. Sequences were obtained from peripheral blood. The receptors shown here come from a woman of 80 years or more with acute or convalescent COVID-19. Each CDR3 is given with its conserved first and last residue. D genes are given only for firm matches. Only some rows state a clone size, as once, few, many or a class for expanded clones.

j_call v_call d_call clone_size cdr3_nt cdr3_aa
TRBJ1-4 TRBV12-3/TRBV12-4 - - TGTGCCAGCAGTTTGAGCTTCGAAAAACTGTTTTTT CASSLSFEKLFF
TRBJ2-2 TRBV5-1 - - TGCGCCAGCAGCTTGGCTCTGAACACCGGGGAGCTGTTTTTT CASSLALNTGELFF
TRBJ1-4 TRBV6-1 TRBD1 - TGTGCCAGCAGTGGAACCGGGACAGGGGGCGCAAGGGAAAAACTGTTTTTT CASSGTGTGGAREKLFF
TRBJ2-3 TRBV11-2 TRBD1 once TGTGCCAGCAGTTACGCCAGGGACAGCTCTTTTGATACGCAGTATTTT CASSYARDSSFDTQYF
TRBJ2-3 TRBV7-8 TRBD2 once TGTGCCAGCAGCTACCGGGGGGGTGGGGCCACAGATACGCAGTATTTT CASSYRGGGATDTQYF
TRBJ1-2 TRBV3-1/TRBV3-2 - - TGTGCCAGCAGCCAAGTCAGGGGTGGCTACACCTTC CASSQVRGGYTF
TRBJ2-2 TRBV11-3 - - TGTGCCACCCCGCGCGGGCGGGATGACACCGGGGAGCTGTTTTTT CATPRGRDDTGELFF
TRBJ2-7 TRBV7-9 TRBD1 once TGTGCCAGCAGTCATACCGGGACAGGGGTCCACGAGCAGTACTTC CASSHTGTGVHEQYF
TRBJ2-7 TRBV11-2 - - TGTGCCAGCAGCTTACTAGGTACCGAGCAGTACTTC CASSLLGTEQYF
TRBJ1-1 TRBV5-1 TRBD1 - TGCGCCAGCAGTACACAGGGGGACACTGAAGCTTTCTTT CASSTQGDTEAFF
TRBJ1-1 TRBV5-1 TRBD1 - TGCGCCAGCAGCCTCGACCAACGGACAGGGAGCACTGAAGCTTTCTTT CASSLDQRTGSTEAFF
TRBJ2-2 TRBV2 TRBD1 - TGTGCCAGCAGTTTTAACAGGGGCGGGAACACCGGGGAGCTGTTTTTT CASSFNRGGNTGELFF
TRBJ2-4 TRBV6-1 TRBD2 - TGTGCCAGCAGTGAAGGGTTGGTAGCGGGAGGGCCGGCCAAAAACATTCAGTACTTC CASSEGLVAGGPAKNIQYF
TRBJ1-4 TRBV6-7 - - TGTGCCAGCAGTCCCCGGGGGGTAGCTAATGAAAAACTGTTTTTT CASSPRGVANEKLFF
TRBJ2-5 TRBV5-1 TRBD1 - TGCGCCAGCAGCCCGGGACAGGGTCCAGAGACCCAGTACTTC CASSPGQGPETQYF
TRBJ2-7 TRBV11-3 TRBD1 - TGTGCCAGCAGCCCTAATTCCGGGACAGGGGCCCCCAGCGAGCAGTACTTC CASSPNSGTGAPSEQYF
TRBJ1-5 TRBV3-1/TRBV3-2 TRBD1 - TGTGCCAGCAGCCTCGGACAGGGGGTCAATCAGCCCCAGCATTTT CASSLGQGVNQPQHF
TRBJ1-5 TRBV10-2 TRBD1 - TGCGCCAGCAGTGAGTCGACTTCTGGGACAGCGAATCAGCCCCAGCATTTT CASSESTSGTANQPQHF
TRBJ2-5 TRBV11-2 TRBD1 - TGTGCCAGCAGGGGATCTTGGGGGCAGGGGGCCCCGGTGACCCAGTACTTC CASRGSWGQGAPVTQYF
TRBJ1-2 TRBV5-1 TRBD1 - TGCGCCAGCAGACTTCCGACAGGGAATACTGACGGCTACACCTTC CASRLPTGNTDGYTF
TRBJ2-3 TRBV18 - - TGTGCCAGCTCACCACCTCAGCTAGGTACGGATACGCAGTATTTT CASSPPQLGTDTQYF
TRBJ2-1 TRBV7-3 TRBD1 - TGTGCCAGCAGTAAGGACAGGGGTTTGTACAATGAGCAGTTCTTC CASSKDRGLYNEQFF
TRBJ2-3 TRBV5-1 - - TGCGCCAGCGGGGGAGGGGGTCGGGCAGATACGCAGTATTTT CASGGGGRADTQYF
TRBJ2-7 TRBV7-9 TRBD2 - TGTGCCAGCAGCCCGAGGTCTAGCGGGGTGGGAGCCTACGAGCAGTACTTC CASSPRSSGVGAYEQYF
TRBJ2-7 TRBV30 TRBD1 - TGTGCCTGGAAAGGACAGGGACCCTACGAGCAGTACTTC CAWKGQGPYEQYF
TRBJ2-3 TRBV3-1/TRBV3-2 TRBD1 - TGTGCCAGCAGCCGTCACAGGGGGTCTAGCACAGATACGCAGTATTTT CASSRHRGSSTDTQYF
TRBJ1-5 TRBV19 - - TGTGCCAGTAGTCATCGGGATTCCTGGCAGCCCCAGCATTTT CASSHRDSWQPQHF
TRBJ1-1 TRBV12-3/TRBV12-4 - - TGTGCCAGCAGCCAGAGGACTGAAGCTTTCTTT CASSQRTEAFF
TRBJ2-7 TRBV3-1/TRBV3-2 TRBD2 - TGTGCCAGCAGCCAAGTCCCAGGGACTAGCGGTCGAAGAGGCTCCTACGAGCAGTACTTC CASSQVPGTSGRRGSYEQYF
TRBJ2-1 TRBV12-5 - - TGTGCTAGTGCCTCCCACGGGACCTACAATGAGCAGTTCTTC CASASHGTYNEQFF
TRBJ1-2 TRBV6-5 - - TGTGCCAGCACGGTAACAGGCGGGGATGGCTACACCTTC CASTVTGGDGYTF
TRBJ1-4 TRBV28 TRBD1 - TGTGCCAGCAGTCCGCTAGTGGCCAGGGGGCAGGGTGAAAAACTGTTTTTT CASSPLVARGQGEKLFF
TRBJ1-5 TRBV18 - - TGTGCCAGCTCACGGCTCCAGAGCAATCAGCCCCAGCATTTT CASSRLQSNQPQHF
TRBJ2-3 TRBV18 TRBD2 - TGTGCCAGCTCACCACAGGTAGCGGGGGGGCCAACAGATACGCAGTATTTT CASSPQVAGGPTDTQYF
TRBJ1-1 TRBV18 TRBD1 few TGTGCCAGCTCACCCCCAGAGGGGGCGAGCACTGAAGCTTTCTTT CASSPPEGASTEAFF
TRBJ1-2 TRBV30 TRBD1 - TGTGCCTGGAGTGCCATGACAGGGGTAGGCTACACCTTC CAWSAMTGVGYTF
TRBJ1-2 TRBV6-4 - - TGTGCCAGCAGTAATACAGGGAACTATGGCTACACCTTC CASSNTGNYGYTF
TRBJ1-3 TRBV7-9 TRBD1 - TGTGCCAGCAGCGGACAGGGGGGGACTGGAAACACCATATATTTT CASSGQGGTGNTIYF
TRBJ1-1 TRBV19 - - TGTGCCAGTAGTATAGAGGGGAGGGAGAACACTGAAGCTTTCTTT CASSIEGRENTEAFF
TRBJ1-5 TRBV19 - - TGTGCCAGTAGTATTAGGTCAGGGGTCACTAATCAGCCCCAGCATTTT CASSIRSGVTNQPQHF
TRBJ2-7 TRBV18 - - TGTGCCAGCTCACCCACAGGGCGCGAGCAGTACTTC CASSPTGREQYF
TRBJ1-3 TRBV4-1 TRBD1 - TGCGCCAGCAGCAACCGCGAGACAGGGACGGGAAACACCATATATTTT CASSNRETGTGNTIYF
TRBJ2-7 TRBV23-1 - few TGCGCCAGCATCCCCAGGAGGTCCTACGAGCAGTACTTC CASIPRRSYEQYF
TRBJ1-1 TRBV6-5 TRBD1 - TGTGCCAGCAGGCGGACAGGGGGTTTTCCTGAAGCTTTCTTT CASRRTGGFPEAFF
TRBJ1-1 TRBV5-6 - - TGTGCCAGCAGCCCTAGCGTTAATGGCGAAGCTTTCTTT CASSPSVNGEAFF
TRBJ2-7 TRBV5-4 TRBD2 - TGTGCCAGCAGCGTCTCTAGCGGGGACTCCTACGAGCAGTACTTC CASSVSSGDSYEQYF
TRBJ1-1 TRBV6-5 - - TGTGCCAGCACCTACCTACAGGGAAGGGCTGAAGCTTTCTTT CASTYLQGRAEAFF
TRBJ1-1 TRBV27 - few TGTGCCAGCAGTTTATCTGGGACAGAAGCTTTCTTT CASSLSGTEAFF
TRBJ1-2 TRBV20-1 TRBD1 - TGCAGTGCTACAGGGGGCGGTGGCTACACCTTC CSATGGGGYTF